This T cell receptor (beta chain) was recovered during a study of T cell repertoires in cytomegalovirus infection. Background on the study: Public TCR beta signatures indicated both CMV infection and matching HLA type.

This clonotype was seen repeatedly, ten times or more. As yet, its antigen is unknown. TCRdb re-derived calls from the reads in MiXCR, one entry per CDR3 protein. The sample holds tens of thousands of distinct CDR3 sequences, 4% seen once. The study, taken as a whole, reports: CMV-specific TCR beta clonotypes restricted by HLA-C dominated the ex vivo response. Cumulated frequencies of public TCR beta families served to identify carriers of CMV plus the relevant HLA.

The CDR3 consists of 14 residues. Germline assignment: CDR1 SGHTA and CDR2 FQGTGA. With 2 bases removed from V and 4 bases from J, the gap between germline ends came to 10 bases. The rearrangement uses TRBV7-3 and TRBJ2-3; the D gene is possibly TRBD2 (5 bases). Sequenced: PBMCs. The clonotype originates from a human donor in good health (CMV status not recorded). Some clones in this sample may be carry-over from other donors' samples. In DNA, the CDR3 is TGTGCCAGCAGCTTAGCGGGTGTTCCAGATACGCAGTATTTT. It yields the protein CASSLAGVPDTQYF.